This T cell receptor beta chain was obtained from a study of Tregs in tolerant kidney transplant recipients. Study-level points and caveats: Some patients' samples used different primers over time, so nucleotide sequences weren't comparable.

Libraries were prepared by immunoSEQ multiplex PCR; TCRdb keeps only in-frame clonotypes and omits some of them. The sample lists 75,000 to 100,000 clones; roughly 93% were seen once. A word on this clone: The antigen remains undetermined.

Mixed chimerism was transient after nonmyeloablative marrow transplants from related graft donors. V lost 1 base, J lost 1 base, and 13 bases lay in between. Germline-derived CDR1 and CDR2 are LGHNA and YNFKEQ. The CDR3 is made up of 16 amino acids. This receptor was identified in a human patient who received a combined kidney and bone marrow transplant. Some of the T cells might come from the graft donor. The chain uses TRBV4-2 and TRBJ1-2, with TRBD1 as a possible D gene (6 bases). This sample comprised CD4+ T cells from blood (PBMCs), obtained 12 months after the transplant. Written as DNA, the CDR3 is TGTGCCAGCAGCCAAGCCCCCGGACAGCTTAACTATGGCTACACCTTC. Residues: CASSQAPGQLNYGYTF.